This T cell receptor (beta chain) was sequenced for a study of blood T cells in healthy people across ages. About the research overall: In model experiments, template switching was able to capture about one barcoded beta molecule for every two T cells that were present. Study outcomes and limitations: Higher naive T cell percentage went strongly together with higher TCR beta diversity.

Trimming stripped 2 bases from V and 1 base from J, with 5 bases between. The CDR3 consists of 13 residues. Germline CDR1 is ENHRY and CDR2 is SYGVKD. Through a sample-barcoded 5' primer and a J-beta primer mix, a second PCR was run for 7 to 11 cycles. TCRdb reprocessed the 5' RACE reads via MiXCR and lists one record per CDR3 protein. The sample yields approximately 1.5 million distinct CDR3 sequences, roughly two fifths seen once. This clonotype was recorded a few times. Its antigen is currently unknown. The sequence derives from a woman under 30 in good health. The sample consisted of blood. This chain joins TRBV10-3 and TRBJ1-2; no firm D call. The CDR3, as DNA: TGTGCCATCAGTGAGGGAAATAACTATGGCTACACCTTC. Translating gives CAISEGNNYGYTF.